This T cell receptor beta chain was recorded in a study of T cell changes during pregnancy in multiple sclerosis. V lost 0 bases to trimming and J lost 6 bases; unmatched junction nucleotides: 5. Germline-derived CDR1 and CDR2 are SGHVS and FQNEAQ. CDR3 length: 16 residues. Some clones are missing from TCRdb's copy, which holds only in-frame ones; the method was immunoSEQ multiplex PCR. This table has 55,000 to 65,000 clones, about 94% appearing once. The material was CD8+ T cells from peripheral blood mononuclear cells, obtained in the third trimester of pregnancy. The rearrangement links TRBV7-8 to TRBJ2-7; 13 positions agree with TRBD2. This TCR was sampled from a female donor with multiple sclerosis, enrolled in a pregnancy study. In DNA, the CDR3 is TGTGCCAGCAGCTTAGCCCAACTAGCGGGAGGGTTCGAGCAGTACTTC. It translates to CASSLAQLAGGFEQYF.